This TCR beta chain was recorded in a study of blood T cells in healthy people across ages. Overall study results and limits: More naive CD4+ cells and higher diversity were found in long-lived than in aged donors.

Using a J-beta primer mix together with a sample-barcoded 5' primer, a second PCR was run for roughly 7 to 11 cycles. TCRdb reprocessed the 5' RACE reads with MiXCR, giving one entry per CDR3 protein. Among 1.8 million or so distinct CDR3 sequences, around 40% were seen once, and the ten largest hold 23%. The study isolated at least 7 million PBMCs from each sample. Each sample yielded at least 5 micrograms of PBMC total RNA. The CDR3 totals 13 residues. The germline CDR1 and CDR2 sequences are SGHTA and FQGNSA. Trimming shortened V by 5 bases and J by 5 bases, and 13 bases separated the two germline ends. About this clonotype itself: Antigen: not known.

Material: blood. This TCR was recovered from a human donor in good health. The chain joins TRBV7-2 to TRBJ2-7; D is uncertain. CDR3 in amino acids: CASSPRPDHEQYF. The CDR3 nucleotides are TGTGCCAGCAGCCCGCGGCCCGACCACGAGCAGTACTTC.